This T cell receptor beta chain was identified in a study of cytomegalovirus exposure and HLA in healthy donors. PCR primers comprised 60 Vbeta and 13 Jbeta primers. Some clones are missing from TCRdb's copy, which holds only in-frame ones; the method was immunoSEQ multiplex PCR. Among approximately 200,000 clones listed, approximately 79% were seen once. Though nominally healthy at sampling, donors likely had unrecorded immune exposures. As for this clone: Its antigen is unidentified.

Overall study results and limits: Accurate HLA-A and HLA-B prediction from TCR beta sequences was reported for most subjects. In an earlier analysis, most TCR beta V segments were productive about 87% or about 30% of the time. When analyzed later, a missense DCLRE1C variant was found to be linked to TCR beta V- and J-gene trimming.

The TCR sequence derives from a woman aged 18-35 years in good health and CMV-seronegative. Sequencing was carried out using PBMCs.

The CDR3: CASYLGHTLNTEAFF. For the CDR3, the DNA is TGTGCCAGCTACCTGGGACACACACTAAACACTGAAGCTTTCTTT. V usage is TRBV6-5 and J usage is TRBJ1-1; D possibly corresponds to TRBD1 (6 bases). Trimming cost V 8 bases and J 2 bases, with 18 bases left between them. Germline CDR1 is MNHEY and CDR2 is SVGAGI. This CDR3 is 15 amino acids long.